The 23 T cell receptor beta chains given below trace back to one sample, sequenced in a study of T cells in tuberculosis. The assay was immunoSEQ multiplex PCR, and TCRdb's table has in-frame clones only and misses some. The table includes under 40,000 clones, 90% to 95% detected once. Input material: PBMCs. The receptors here all came from a donor under 30 with latent tuberculosis or without tuberculosis infection.

The rearrangement uses TRBV11-2 and TRBJ2-5; D might be TRBD1 (7 bases). This CDR3 comprises 17 residues. Germline V gives CDR1 SGHAT, CDR2 FQNNGV. Trimming took 5 bases from V and 4 from J, leaving 23 bases between them. CDR3 sequence: CASSRGTDILSGETQYF. The CDR3 coding sequence is TGTGCCAGCAGCCGGGGGACAGATATCCTTTCCGGAGAGACCCAGTACTTC.

This clone came up a few times. V and J are TRBV2 and TRBJ1-5; D is perhaps TRBD1 (6 bases). V was clipped by 7 bases and J by 0 bases, with 10 bases between them. The CDR3 consists of 14 residues. Germline CDR1 and CDR2: SNHLY and FYNNEI. The CDR3 DNA sequence: TGTGCCAGCAACGGGGGGCTTAGCAATCAGCCCCAGCATTTT. It specifies CASNGGLSNQPQHF.

The V gene is TRBV5-6, the J gene TRBJ2-5; TRBD1 agrees at 7 bases. J was trimmed by 3 bases and V by 5 bases; bases with no gene match: 13. The CDR3 consists of 16 residues. Per germline, CDR1 SGHDT and CDR2 YYEEEE. The CDR3 DNA sequence: TGTGCCAGCAGGAGAAGGGACAGCATCTGGGAAGAGACCCAGTACTTC. Protein sequence: CASRRRDSIWEETQYF.

The chain carries TRBV11-2 and TRBJ1-3; 9 nucleotides align to TRBD1. The CDR3 contains 16 residues. CDR1 SGHAT and CDR2 FQNNGV come from the germline V gene. Losses at the gene ends were 3 bases for V and 4 bases for J; bases not matched to a gene: 7. The CDR3 loop is CASSLDRGEYGNTIYF. CDR3 nucleotides: TGTGCCAGCAGCTTGGACAGGGGAGAATACGGAAACACCATATATTTT.

This chain links TRBV6-4 with TRBJ1-3; the D gene is possibly TRBD1 (6 bases). The V end lost 6 bases, the J end lost 7 bases, and 10 bases lay between the germline ends. Germline V gene data show CDR1 as MRHNA and CDR2 as SNTAGT. CDR3 size: 12 residues. CDR3 in DNA: TGTGCCAGCAGGGACAGTCGGAACACCATATATTTT. This gives the protein CASRDSRNTIYF.

This chain connects TRBV28 to TRBJ2-3, with D possibly matching TRBD1 (6 bases). The V and J ends lost 5 bases and 2 bases respectively, with 23 bases between them. CDR1 and CDR2 (germline): MDHEN, SYDVKM. The CDR3 sequence is 18 residues long. The CDR3 nucleotides read TGTGCCAGCAGTGATAGTGGGGGCTTGGGGACACACACAGATACGCAGTATTTT. The encoded protein is CASSDSGGLGTHTDTQYF.

The rearrangement links TRBV11-3 to TRBJ2-5, with D tentatively TRBD1 (6 bases). The CDR3 contains 15 residues. Trimming took off 4 bases at V and 1 base at J, with 13 bases between the two ends. Germline lookup yields CDR1 SGHNT and CDR2 YENEEA. This chain's CDR3 is CASSSMDSSQETQYF. CDR3 DNA sequence: TGTGCCAGCAGCTCGATGGACAGTTCCCAAGAGACCCAGTACTTC.

The genes are TRBV18 and TRBJ2-3; D remains ambiguous. Trimming removed 0 bases at V and 5 bases at J, with 12 bases between. CDR3 length equals 15 residues. CDR1 and CDR2 from the germline V gene are KGHSH and LQKENI. For the CDR3, the DNA is TGTGCCAGCTCACCACCGCTGGGCAAAGAAGATACGCAGTATTTT. Encoded protein: CASSPPLGKEDTQYF.

The chain couples TRBV6-1 to TRBJ1-4, with TRBD1 matching 9 bases. The germline gives CDR1 MNHNS, CDR2 SASEGT. CDR3 length: 16 residues. V lost 4 bases, J lost 6 bases, and 9 bases stayed unmatched. The CDR3 loop reads CASSGGQGTFDEKLFF. The CDR3 DNA reads as TGTGCCAGCAGTGGGGGACAGGGTACGTTCGATGAAAAACTGTTTTTT.

The J gene is TRBJ2-7, the V gene TRBV19; D perhaps matches TRBD2 (6 bases). The CDR3 sequence is 14 residues long. Germline V CDR1 and CDR2: LNHDA, SQIVND (reference sequence). The ends were cut back, 3 bases at V and 2 bases at J, with 11 bases in the middle. CDR3 DNA: TGTGCCAGTAGTATCGGGAGTGCAACCTACGAGCAGTACTTC. The encoded protein is CASSIGSATYEQYF.

This chain links TRBV11-1 with TRBJ2-7; perhaps TRBD1 as D (6 bases). Germline CDR1 reads SGHAT; CDR2 reads FQDESV (reference sequence). This CDR3 spans 15 amino acids. V dropped 5 bases and J dropped 1 base, with 15 bases sitting between them. The CDR3 sequence is CASSPDRIWSYEQYF. The CDR3 DNA reads TGTGCCAGCAGCCCTGACAGGATTTGGTCCTACGAGCAGTACTTC.

This chain links TRBV11-3 with TRBJ2-3; TRBD2 agrees at 7 bases. From germline, CDR1 is SGHNT and CDR2 YENEEA. V was clipped by 7 bases and J by 2 bases; unmatched bases: 18. This CDR3 region has 18 residues. In nucleotides, the CDR3 is TGTGCCAGCACCCACTACTGCGGGGGAGGGACCGTCACAGATACGCAGTATTTT. This encodes CASTHYCGGGTVTDTQYF.

The J gene is TRBJ2-1, the V gene TRBV6-1; perhaps TRBD1 as D (6 bases). Between the trimmed V and J ends, which lost 3 bases and 6 bases, there was a span of 9 bases. This CDR3 has 13 amino acids. Germline V gene lookup returns CDR1 MNHNS and CDR2 SASEGT. In DNA form, the CDR3 reads TGTGCCAGCAGTGAGCTGACAGGCAATGAGCAGTTCTTC. Encoded protein: CASSELTGNEQFF.

V is TRBV10-3 and J is TRBJ2-7; 8 bases map to TRBD2. V lost 3 bases, J lost 2 bases, and 12 bases stayed unmatched. The germline V gene has CDR1 ENHRY and CDR2 SYGVKD. This CDR3 is built from 17 residues. The CDR3 DNA follows: TGTGCCATCAGTGATTTTAGGAGCGGGAGAGGTCCCTACGAGCAGTACTTC. Translated: CAISDFRSGRGPYEQYF.

The chain has TRBV7-2 and TRBJ2-7; D is unresolved. The CDR3 runs 13 residues. The V end was cut by 2 bases, the J end by 5 bases, with 10 bases between. The germline CDR1 and CDR2 sequences are SGHTA and FQGNSA. The CDR3 spells CASSLSWQDEQYF. DNA for the CDR3: TGTGCCAGCAGCTTATCCTGGCAGGACGAGCAGTACTTC.

This clone is a singleton in its sample. The chain couples TRBV12-5 to TRBJ2-1; TRBD1 matches 8 bases. J lost 12 bases, V lost 3 bases, and 1 base had no gene match. In germline, CDR1 is LGHNT, CDR2 FRNRAP. CDR3 length: 11 amino acids. The CDR3 DNA follows: TGTGCTAGTGGTTTAGGACAGGGGCAGTTCTTC. Protein product: CASGLGQGQFF.

The genes are TRBV5-6 and TRBJ1-2; D may be TRBD1 (6 bases). Trimming took 1 base from V and 4 from J, leaving 20 bases between them. Germline V lookup: CDR1 SGHDT, CDR2 YYEEEE. The CDR3 is 17 amino acids. In nucleotides, the CDR3 is TGTGCCAGCAGCTTGTGGTCTCGACAGGTGAGGAGCTATGGCTACACCTTC. Translation: CASSLWSRQVRSYGYTF.

This rearrangement joins TRBV18 to TRBJ2-7, with TRBD2 as a possible D gene (6 bases). In germline, CDR1 is KGHSH, CDR2 LQKENI. This CDR3 comprises 14 residues. Trimming left V 2 bases short and J 5 bases short, with 13 bases between. The CDR3 nucleotides read TGTGCCAGCTCACCATCTCGGTTAGCGGACGAGCAGTACTTC. Its translation is CASSPSRLADEQYF. The full variable domain, completed using reference TRBV18 and TRBJ2-7, is NAGVMQNPRHLVRRRGQEARLRCSPMKGHSHVYWYRQLPEEGLKFMVYLQKENIIDESGMPKERFSAEFPKEGPSILRIQQVVRGDSAAYFCASSPSRLADEQYFGPGTRLTVT.

The chain links TRBV5-1 to TRBJ2-7; no clear D. The CDR3 is 16 amino acids. Germline-derived CDR1 and CDR2 are SGHRS and YFSETQ. Trimming removed 0 bases from V and 3 bases from J, with 16 bases in between. This CDR3 is CASSLEFGVADYEQYF. The DNA for the CDR3 is TGCGCCAGCAGCTTGGAGTTCGGAGTCGCAGACTACGAGCAGTACTTC.

This clone was counted once. The chain combines TRBV27 with TRBJ2-1; TRBD1 matches at 10 bases. Trimming cost V 1 base and J 6 bases; bases outside gene matches: 3. The CDR3 sequence is 15 residues long. Germline CDR1 is MNHEY and CDR2 is SMNVEV (reference sequence). CDR3: CASSLWDRGGNEQFF. CDR3 coding DNA: TGTGCCAGCAGTTTATGGGACAGGGGAGGCAATGAGCAGTTCTTC.

The chain has TRBV28 and TRBJ1-2; the D is unclear. Trimming pared 5 bases from V and 5 bases from J, leaving 15 bases between. Per the germline V gene, CDR1 is MDHEN and CDR2 is SYDVKM. CDR3 size: 14 residues. The CDR3 sequence is CASSPRGDLYGYTF. CDR3 nucleotides: TGTGCCAGCAGTCCTCGCGGAGACTTATATGGCTACACCTTC.

V is TRBV4-1 and J is TRBJ1-4; D possibly corresponds to TRBD1 (5 bases). This CDR3 has 15 amino acids. From germline, CDR1 is MGHRA and CDR2 YSYEKL. V lost 3 bases and J lost 5, with 13 bases in between. CDR3 in amino acids: CASSQLGLTNEKLFF. The CDR3 DNA follows: TGCGCCAGCAGCCAGCTGGGACTGACAAATGAAAAACTGTTTTTT.

CDR3 region: CASTGGPGELFF. The CDR3 nucleotides are TGTGCCAGCACCGGGGGGCCCGGGGAGCTGTTTTTT. V gene TRBV7-2 combines with J gene TRBJ2-2; a possible D gene is TRBD2 (7 bases). V was trimmed by 7 bases and J by 6 bases, leaving 9 bases between them. The germline gives CDR1 SGHTA, CDR2 FQGNSA. This CDR3 is 12 amino acids long. The full variable domain, completed using reference TRBV7-2 and TRBJ2-2, is GAGVSQSPSNKVTEKGKDVELRCDPISGHTALYWYRQSLGQGLEFLIYFQGNSAPDKSGLPSDRFSAERTGGSVSTLTIQRTQQEDSAVYLCASTGGPGELFFGEGSRLTVL.